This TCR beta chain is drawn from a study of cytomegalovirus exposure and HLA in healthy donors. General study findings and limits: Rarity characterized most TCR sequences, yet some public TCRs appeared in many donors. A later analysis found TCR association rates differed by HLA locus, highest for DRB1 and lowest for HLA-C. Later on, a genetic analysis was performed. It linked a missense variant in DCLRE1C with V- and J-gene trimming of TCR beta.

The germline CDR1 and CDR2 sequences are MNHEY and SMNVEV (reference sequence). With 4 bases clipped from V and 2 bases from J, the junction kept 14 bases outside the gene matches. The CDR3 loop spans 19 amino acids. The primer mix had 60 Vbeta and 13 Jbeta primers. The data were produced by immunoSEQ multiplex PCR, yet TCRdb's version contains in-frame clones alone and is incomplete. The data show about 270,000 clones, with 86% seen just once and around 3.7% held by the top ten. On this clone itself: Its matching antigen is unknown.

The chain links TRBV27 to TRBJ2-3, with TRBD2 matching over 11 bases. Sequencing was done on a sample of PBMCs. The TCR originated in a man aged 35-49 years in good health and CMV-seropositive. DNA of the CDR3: TGTGCCAGCAGTTCGCAAGTCCCGGGACTAGCGGACCTCACAGATACGCAGTATTTT. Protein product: CASSSQVPGLADLTDTQYF.